Listed below are T cell receptor beta chains from one sample, sequenced in a study of blood T cells in healthy people across ages. TCRdb re-called the 5' RACE reads through MiXCR, storing one row per CDR3 protein. Of under 2,000,000 distinct CDR3 sequences listed, around 48% are singletons. Sample: blood. Receptors were obtained from a woman in her forties in good health. The CDR3 runs from the conserved cysteine through the conserved F or W. D genes are given only for firm matches. Some rows mark clone size as missing; the rest say once, few, many or name a class of expanded clone.

V,D,J,size,CDR3,DNA
TRBV6-2/TRBV6-3,.,TRBJ2-1,.,CASSGAVLYNEQFF,TGTGCCAGCAGTGGGGCAGTACTTTACAATGAGCAGTTCTTC
TRBV20-1,TRBD1,TRBJ1-5,.,CSASIGQDQPQHF,TGCAGTGCTAGTATTGGACAGGATCAGCCCCAGCATTTT
TRBV7-2,.,TRBJ2-2,.,CASSLEGTSNTGELFF,TGTGCCAGCAGCTTAGAGGGGACCTCGAACACCGGGGAGCTGTTTTTT
TRBV7-2,.,TRBJ2-1,few,CASSLAVLYNEQFF,TGTGCCAGCAGCTTGGCGGTCCTCTACAATGAGCAGTTCTTC
TRBV27,.,TRBJ2-1,.,CASSPLGRTDEQFF,TGTGCCAGCAGTCCGCTGGGGCGAACAGATGAGCAGTTCTTC
TRBV29-1,TRBD2,TRBJ2-1,few,CSVEDQRLAGHNEQFF,TGCAGCGTTGAAGATCAGCGACTAGCGGGGCACAATGAGCAGTTCTTC
TRBV20-1,.,TRBJ2-3,few,CSARGGRSTDTQYF,TGCAGTGCTAGGGGGGGACGGTCTACAGATACGCAGTATTTT
TRBV29-1,.,TRBJ2-5,few,CSVARVGRNQETQYF,TGCAGCGTTGCGAGGGTGGGGCGAAACCAAGAGACCCAGTACTTC
TRBV28,TRBD1,TRBJ1-2,.,CASRDAGTGGKNYGYTF,TGTGCCAGCAGGGACGCCGGGACAGGGGGCAAAAACTATGGCTACACCTTC
TRBV7-9,.,TRBJ2-5,.,CASSPRIRDRQQETQYF,TGTGCCAGCAGCCCCCGGATTCGCGACCGTCAACAAGAGACCCAGTACTTC
TRBV6-2/TRBV6-3,TRBD2,TRBJ2-1,.,CASRDPGLGVGQFF,TGTGCCAGCAGAGATCCGGGACTAGGGGTAGGGCAGTTCTTC
TRBV7-2,TRBD1,TRBJ1-2,few,CASTTQGGWRGYTF,TGTGCCAGCACCACCCAGGGGGGCTGGCGTGGCTACACCTTC
TRBV20-1,.,TRBJ2-1,.,CSARDYSAGAYNEQFF,TGCAGTGCTAGAGATTATTCGGCGGGGGCTTACAATGAGCAGTTCTTC
TRBV7-8,.,TRBJ2-1,.,CASSYLASSYNEQFF,TGTGCCAGCAGCTACCTAGCGAGCTCCTACAATGAGCAGTTCTTC
TRBV5-6,.,TRBJ2-5,.,CASSLAGDAQETQYF,TGTGCCAGCAGCTTGGCTGGGGATGCTCAAGAGACCCAGTACTTC
TRBV4-3,.,TRBJ2-1,few,CASSQGGLVNEQFF,TGCGCCAGCAGCCAAGGTGGACTCGTCAATGAGCAGTTCTTC
TRBV3-1,.,TRBJ1-1,once,CASSQDGWNTEAFF,TGTGCCAGCAGCCAAGACGGCTGGAACACTGAAGCTTTCTTT
TRBV11-2,.,TRBJ2-3,few,CASSLGSTGDTQYF,TGTGCCAGCAGCTTAGGATCGACGGGAGATACGCAGTATTTT
TRBV28,.,TRBJ1-5,.,CASIAGGNGVSNQPQHF,TGTGCCAGCATCGCAGGAGGAAACGGGGTTAGCAATCAGCCCCAGCATTTT
TRBV4-3,.,TRBJ1-2,.,CASSQDNRGGLGYTF,TGCGCCAGCAGCCAAGATAATAGGGGGGGCCTTGGCTACACCTTC
TRBV7-9,.,TRBJ2-5,.,CASSITGKGETQYF,TGTGCCAGCAGCATCACAGGAAAGGGGGAGACCCAGTACTTC
TRBV4-2,.,TRBJ2-1,.,CASSLSREASNEQFF,TGTGCCAGCAGCCTCTCCCGCGAGGCTAGCAATGAGCAGTTCTTC
TRBV7-8,TRBD1,TRBJ2-7,.,CASSTKTGQHYEQYF,TGTGCCAGCAGCACAAAGACGGGACAGCACTACGAGCAGTACTTC
TRBV6-5,.,TRBJ1-1,few,CASSFQTLGNTEAFF,TGTGCCAGCAGTTTTCAGACATTGGGGAACACTGAAGCTTTCTTT
TRBV4-2,.,TRBJ1-2,.,CASSLTWVDYGYTF,TGTGCCAGCAGCCTCACGTGGGTCGACTATGGCTACACCTTC
TRBV6-6,TRBD2,TRBJ2-5,.,CVSSYGERGAKEQYF,TGTGTCAGCAGTTATGGGGAGCGGGGGGCCAAAGAGCAGTACTTC
TRBV5-1,.,TRBJ2-7,once,CASSWSEALEQYF,TGCGCCAGCAGCTGGAGTGAAGCCCTCGAGCAGTACTTC
TRBV4-3,.,TRBJ1-1,.,CASSQDVTPSTEAFF,TGCGCCAGCAGCCAAGATGTCACACCCAGCACTGAAGCTTTCTTT
TRBV6-5,TRBD1,TRBJ1-5,few,CASSSRQGVANQPQHF,TGTGCCAGCAGTTCGCGACAGGGGGTTGCCAATCAGCCCCAGCATTTT
TRBV27,.,TRBJ2-1,few,CASSFSLGRGTGEQFF,TGTGCCAGCAGTTTCTCCTTGGGCAGGGGAACGGGTGAGCAGTTCTTC
TRBV6-2/TRBV6-3,.,TRBJ2-7,many,CASSYGGHNVEQYF,TGTGCCAGCAGTTACGGGGGGCACAACGTTGAGCAGTACTTC
TRBV4-1,.,TRBJ1-1,.,CASSRSAIPNTEAFF,TGCGCCAGCAGCCGAAGCGCGATTCCGAACACTGAAGCTTTCTTT
TRBV20-1,.,TRBJ2-5,.,CSALSARGRIQETQYF,TGCAGTGCTCTCAGTGCGAGGGGACGGATACAAGAGACCCAGTACTTC
TRBV29-1,TRBD1,TRBJ1-2,.,CSIGTGPYGYTF,TGCAGCATCGGGACAGGGCCTTATGGCTACACCTTC
TRBV7-2,.,TRBJ2-2,.,CASSLQGVPELFF,TGTGCCAGCAGCTTACAAGGGGTGCCGGAGCTGTTTTTT
TRBV6-2/TRBV6-3,TRBD1,TRBJ2-7,few,CASLKIRGHSYEQYF,TGTGCCAGCTTAAAGATCAGGGGGCACTCCTACGAGCAGTACTTC
TRBV29-1,.,TRBJ1-1,many,CSGGRGLNTEAFF,TGCAGCGGGGGTAGGGGCTTAAACACTGAAGCTTTCTTT
TRBV2,TRBD2,TRBJ2-3,.,CASKRGGGTDTQYF,TGTGCCAGCAAGCGCGGGGGGGGCACAGATACGCAGTATTTT
TRBV24-1,TRBD1,TRBJ2-7,.,CATSDPGQGTREQYF,TGTGCCACCAGTGACCCTGGACAGGGTACGCGAGAGCAGTACTTC
TRBV7-3,.,TRBJ2-4,.,CASSPVGGAKNIQYF,TGTGCCAGCAGTCCAGTGGGGGGAGCCAAAAACATTCAGTACTTC
TRBV6-5,TRBD2,TRBJ2-3,.,CACSYGGLAGTDTQYF,TGTGCCTGCAGTTACGGCGGACTAGCGGGGACAGATACGCAGTATTTT
TRBV27,.,TRBJ2-7,.,CASSSPGAHHAQDYEQYF,TGTGCCAGCAGTTCCCCCGGGGCTCACCACGCCCAAGACTACGAGCAGTACTTC
TRBV11-2,.,TRBJ2-3,.,CASTQISGFEGRTRYTQYF,TGTGCCTCCACCCAAATCTCAGGTTTTGAGGGGCGAACTAGGTATACGCAGTATTTT
TRBV6-2/TRBV6-3,TRBD1,TRBJ1-2,.,CASSKTGTNYGYTF,TGTGCCAGCAGCAAGACAGGGACTAACTATGGCTACACCTTC
TRBV2,.,TRBJ2-1,once,CASSGLTIRNEQFF,TGTGCCAGCTCGGGACTCACAATTCGGAATGAGCAGTTCTTC
TRBV20-1,.,TRBJ1-2,.,CSARDRAVLGGYTF,TGCAGTGCTAGAGATAGGGCGGTCCTGGGGGGCTACACCTTC